Following are 14 T cell receptor beta chains from one sample sequenced in a study of T cell responses to AZD1222 COVID-19 vaccine. The table came from immunoSEQ multiplex PCR; TCRdb's copy has only in-frame clones and leaves some out. The sample includes 90,000 to 150,000 clones, 85% to 90% of them seen just once. The sequencing here drew on peripheral blood, taken on day 0 of AZD1222 vaccination. The receptors were sampled from an adult in good health.

The chain combines TRBV5-1 with TRBJ1-1; D uncertain. The germline gives CDR1 SGHRS, CDR2 YFSETQ. The CDR3 runs 10 residues. V lost 2 bases to trimming and J lost 10 bases, with 6 bases between them. CDR3 DNA: TGCGCCAGCAGCTTAAAAAGAGCTTTCTTT. Translated, it gives CASSLKRAFF. Looking up the rest from reference TRBV5-1 and TRBJ1-1 gives the full variable domain: KAGVTQTPRYLIKTRGQQVTLSCSPISGHRSVSWYQQTPGQGLQFLFEYFSETQRNKGNFPGRFSGRQFSNSRSEMNVSTLELGDSALYLCASSLKRAFFGQGTRLTVV.

This clone occurred a few times. This chain links TRBV6-6 with TRBJ1-2; TRBD1 matches at 9 bases. Looked up from germline, CDR1 is MNHNY and CDR2 is SVGAGI (reference sequence). The CDR3 spans 12 residues. The V gene end was trimmed by 6 bases and the J gene end by 7 bases; junction bases not matched to a gene: 3. As DNA, the CDR3 is TGTGCCAGCAGGGAGACAGGGGGTGGCTACACCTTC. This gives the protein CASRETGGGYTF.

V is TRBV19 and J is TRBJ2-1; TRBD2 aligns across 7 bases. The CDR3 totals 14 residues. Germline CDR1 is LNHDA and CDR2 is SQIVND (reference sequence). Trimming took 7 bases from V and 2 from J; bases not matched to a gene: 5. The CDR3 region is CASMGRATYNEQFF. In DNA, the CDR3 is TGTGCCAGTATGGGGAGGGCCACCTACAATGAGCAGTTCTTC.

For the CDR3, the DNA is TGTGCCAGCATCGGTCCGTGGGGGACAGGGAAGCTGAACACTGAAGCTTTCTTT. It yields the protein CASIGPWGTGKLNTEAFF. The J gene is TRBJ1-1, the V gene TRBV7-9; 9 bases are shared with TRBD1. Per germline, CDR1 SEHNR and CDR2 FQNEAQ (reference sequence). Germline trimming cut 7 bases from V and 0 bases from J; bases unmatched to any gene: 15. The CDR3 covers 18 residues. Filled out from reference TRBV7-9 and TRBJ1-1, the complete variable domain reads DTGVSQNPRHKITKRGQNVTFRCDPISEHNRLYWYRQTLGQGPEFLTYFQNEAQLEKSRLLSDRFSAERPKGSFSTLEIQRTEQGDSAMYLCASIGPWGTGKLNTEAFFGQGTRLTVV.

V and J are TRBV29-1 and TRBJ1-1, with unresolved D. The CDR3 is 11 amino acids. Per the germline V gene, CDR1 is SQVTM and CDR2 is ANQGSEA. V lost 4 bases and J 4 bases, leaving 7 bases between the germline ends. The CDR3 bases are TGCAGCGTTGTGTGGGGCACTGAAGCTTTCTTT. Translation: CSVVWGTEAFF.

The rearrangement uses TRBV14 and TRBJ2-1; 9 nucleotides line up with TRBD2. Germline assignment: CDR1 SGHDN and CDR2 FVKESK. V trimming: 0 bases; J trimming: 9 bases; junction bases outside the gene matches: 12. This CDR3 has 17 amino acids. Here the CDR3 DNA reads TGTGCCAGCAGCCAAGATTCGGCGGGGGGGCGATTGGGTGAGCAGTTCTTC. Translated: CASSQDSAGGRLGEQFF.

The chain couples TRBV21-1 to TRBJ2-3; TRBD2 is taken as the D call from the table, unchecked against the DNA. TRBV21-1 is a documented pseudogene. This CDR3 has 16 residues. CDR3 in DNA: TGTGCCAGCAGCAAAGTTGGCCCCTTCGGAGAAGATACGCAGTATTTT. This translates into CASSKVGPFGEDTQYF.

This sequence joins TRBV6-5 and TRBJ1-6, with D hard to call. CDR1 is MNHEY, CDR2 SVGAGI, per germline. This CDR3 has 13 amino acids. The ends were cut back, 2 bases at V and 10 bases at J, with 9 bases in the middle. DNA of the CDR3: TGTGCCAGCAGTTACGGGAAAGAGTCACCCCTCCACTTT. The encoded protein is CASSYGKESPLHF.

J is TRBJ1-5 and V is TRBV4-2; D call uncertain. The CDR3 consists of 15 residues. CDR1 and CDR2 from the germline V gene are LGHNA and YNFKEQ. V shed 0 bases and J shed 2 bases, with 8 bases lying between them. CDR3 loop: CASSQDQRGNQPQHF. The CDR3 nucleotides read TGTGCCAGCAGCCAAGATCAACGGGGCAATCAGCCCCAGCATTTT.

The genes are TRBV28 and TRBJ1-5; 9 bases are shared with TRBD1. V was clipped by 2 bases and J by 7 bases; unmatched bases: 12. Germline assignment: CDR1 MDHEN and CDR2 SYDVKM. The CDR3 is 17 residues long. The CDR3 bases are TGTGCCAGCAGTTTAGGTGCTCGGACAGGGGTAGGGCAGCCCCAGCATTTT. Amino acid sequence: CASSLGARTGVGQPQHF. The variable domain in full, with the rest retrieved from reference TRBV28 and TRBJ1-5, is DVKVTQSSRYLVKRTGEKVFLECVQDMDHENMFWYRQDPGLGLRLIYFSYDVKMKEKGDIPEGYSVSREKKERFSLILESASTNQTSMYLCASSLGARTGVGQPQHFGDGTRLSIL.

V gene TRBV9 combines with J gene TRBJ2-1; D not certain. Between the trimmed V and J ends, which lost 3 bases and 5 bases, there was a span of 6 bases. Germline V gene data show CDR1 as SGDLS and CDR2 as YYNGEE. The CDR3 is made up of 12 amino acids. DNA of the CDR3: TGTGCCAGCAGCGCCGTCAACAATGAGCAGTTCTTC. Its translation is CASSAVNNEQFF.

This rearrangement joins TRBV7-6 to TRBJ1-2; D remains unclear. The CDR3 runs to 15 residues. Per the germline V gene, CDR1 is SGHVS and CDR2 is FNYEAQ. The V gene lost 1 base and the J gene lost 7 bases, with 16 bases spanning the gap. This CDR3 reads CASSLGVKGDAGYTF. Here the CDR3 DNA reads TGTGCCAGCAGCTTAGGAGTGAAGGGTGACGCTGGCTACACCTTC.

J is TRBJ2-7 and V is TRBV3-1 (or the pseudogene TRBV3-2); D might be TRBD2 (5 bases). The CDR3 is 13 amino acids. With 2 bases removed from V and 2 bases from J, the gap between germline ends came to 7 bases. Germline V gene sequence: CDR1 LGHDT, CDR2 YNNKEL (reference sequence). CDR3 DNA: TGTGCCAGCAGCCAATACGGGGCCTACGAGCAGTACTTC. Translated, it gives CASSQYGAYEQYF.

This clone was counted a single time. The chain links TRBV7-9 to TRBJ2-3; D is unclear. Trimming left V 1 base short and J 2 bases short, with 10 bases between. CDR1 and CDR2 (germline): SEHNR, FQNEAQ (reference sequence). The CDR3 has 15 residues. The DNA for the CDR3 is TGTGCCAGCAGCTTAGACCTCTCCCACACAGATACGCAGTATTTT. This gives the protein CASSLDLSHTDTQYF.